The rows below give T cell receptor beta chains drawn from one sample of a study of T cell responses to AZD1222 COVID-19 vaccine. This table comes from immunoSEQ multiplex PCR, and its TCRdb copy is limited to in-frame clones, with some not included. Here the sample spans roughly 160,000 clones, roughly nine tenths being singletons. The material was peripheral blood, obtained on day 0 of AZD1222 vaccination. The receptors come from an adult in good health. The CDR3 runs from the conserved cysteine through the conserved F or W. D genes are given only for firm matches. Clone sizes are given selectively: once, few, many, or a class where the clone is expanded.

TRBV9	TRBJ2-1	once	TRBD2	CASSATSGGASEQFF	TGTGCCAGCAGCGCGACTAGCGGGGGGGCTTCTGAGCAGTTCTTC
TRBV9	TRBJ2-2	NA	NA	CASSPGTQWTGELFF	TGTGCCAGCAGCCCCGGGACTCAATGGACCGGGGAGCTGTTTTTT
TRBV19	TRBJ1-5	NA	NA	CASEPGHRNQPQHF	TGTGCCAGTGAACCGGGACACAGGAATCAGCCCCAGCATTTT
TRBV3-1/TRBV3-2	TRBJ2-2	NA	NA	CASSQERDSNTGELFF	TGTGCCAGCAGCCAAGAAAGAGACTCGAACACCGGGGAGCTGTTTTTT
TRBV5-1	TRBJ2-4	NA	NA	CASRPTGAKNIQYF	TGCGCCAGCCGCCCAACAGGGGCCAAAAACATTCAGTACTTC
TRBV19	TRBJ2-7	NA	NA	CASSIPRGGTYEQYF	TGTGCCAGTAGTATACCTCGGGGAGGAACCTACGAGCAGTACTTC
TRBV28	TRBJ2-5	NA	NA	CATGLNPQETQYF	TGTGCCACCGGGCTAAACCCTCAAGAGACCCAGTACTTC
TRBV28	TRBJ1-6	NA	TRBD1	CASSTRTGALYNSPLHF	TGTGCCAGCAGTACGCGGACAGGGGCCCTATATAATTCACCCCTCCACTTT
TRBV30	TRBJ2-2	NA	NA	CAWSPGSGFTGELFF	TGTGCCTGGAGTCCTGGGTCAGGTTTCACCGGGGAGCTGTTTTTT
TRBV11-2	TRBJ1-1	once	NA	CASSPDAGRTEAFF	TGTGCCAGCAGCCCCGATGCGGGCCGAACTGAAGCTTTCTTT
TRBV14	TRBJ1-5	NA	NA	CASSRSLYQPQHF	TGTGCCAGCAGCCGGTCCTTGTATCAGCCCCAGCATTTT
TRBV20-1	TRBJ1-4	NA	NA	CSASLATNEKLFF	TGCAGTGCTAGTCTTGCAACTAATGAAAAACTGTTTTTT
TRBV19	TRBJ2-7	NA	NA	CASSPSISSYEQYF	TGTGCCAGTAGTCCCAGTATTAGCTCCTACGAGCAGTACTTC
TRBV28	TRBJ1-4	NA	TRBD1	CASSATGGDLNEKLFF	TGTGCCAGCAGTGCTACAGGGGGCGATCTCAATGAAAAACTGTTTTTT
TRBV7-2	TRBJ1-1	NA	NA	CASSLTENTEAFF	TGTGCCAGCAGCTTAACAGAGAACACTGAAGCTTTCTTT
TRBV7-2	TRBJ1-6	NA	TRBD1	CASSLAAGGYSSPLHF	TGTGCCAGCAGCTTAGCGGCAGGGGGTTATAGTTCACCCCTCCACTTT
TRBV19	TRBJ1-5	once	NA	CATHWGIDQPQHF	TGTGCCACCCACTGGGGGATCGATCAGCCCCAGCATTTT
TRBV28	TRBJ1-5	NA	TRBD1	CASSPIRQGGQPQHF	TGTGCCAGCAGTCCAATCAGACAGGGCGGGCAGCCCCAGCATTTT
TRBV7-9	TRBJ2-5	NA	NA	CASSRGPETQYF	TGTGCCAGCAGCCGGGGGCCTGAGACCCAGTACTTC
TRBV5-4	TRBJ1-4	NA	TRBD1	CASSLDRGDEKLFF	TGTGCCAGCAGCTTGGACAGGGGGGATGAAAAACTGTTTTTT
TRBV9	TRBJ2-1	NA	NA	CASSVSIGYNEQFF	TGTGCCAGCAGCGTATCGATAGGCTACAATGAGCAGTTCTTC
TRBV19	TRBJ2-7	NA	TRBD2	CASSTGRGGRRSEQYF	TGTGCCAGTAGTACCGGAAGGGGAGGGAGACGCTCCGAGCAGTACTTC
TRBV19	TRBJ2-2	NA	NA	CASKYRAGELFF	TGTGCCAGTAAATACAGGGCCGGGGAGCTGTTTTTT
TRBV2	TRBJ2-7	NA	NA	CASRSDSYEQYF	TGTGCCAGCAGGTCGGACAGCTACGAGCAGTACTTC
TRBV7-3	TRBJ2-3	NA	TRBD2	CASSPLPTSPNTDTQYF	TGTGCCAGCAGCCCCTTACCGACTAGCCCGAACACAGATACGCAGTATTTT
TRBV7-8	TRBJ2-1	NA	NA	CASSLGQVIRRVNSYNEQFF	TGTGCCAGCAGCTTAGGTCAAGTGATTAGGCGGGTGAACTCCTACAATGAGCAGTTCTTC
TRBV7-9	TRBJ2-4	NA	NA	CASSLMVTENIQYF	TGTGCCAGCAGCTTAATGGTTACAGAAAACATTCAGTACTTC
TRBV6-5	TRBJ1-1	NA	TRBD1	CASSTGGVSTEAFF	TGTGCCAGCAGCACAGGGGGCGTCAGCACTGAAGCTTTCTTT
TRBV30	TRBJ2-1	NA	NA	CAWIAHPSSNEQFF	TGTGCCTGGATCGCCCACCCAAGTAGCAATGAGCAGTTCTTC
TRBV6-2/TRBV6-3	TRBJ2-1	once	NA	CASNPDEGGEQFF	TGTGCCAGCAACCCCGACGAAGGGGGTGAGCAGTTCTTC
TRBV27	TRBJ2-7	NA	NA	CASSLVGDYPYEQYF	TGTGCCAGCAGTTTGGTGGGAGATTACCCCTACGAGCAGTACTTC
TRBV2	TRBJ1-6	NA	NA	CASSEIPPLHF	TGTGCCAGCAGTGAAATCCCACCCCTCCACTTT
TRBV29-1	TRBJ2-1	NA	NA	CSVGRGTGLINEQFF	TGCAGCGTCGGGCGGGGGACAGGTTTGATCAATGAGCAGTTCTTC
TRBV7-3	TRBJ1-4	NA	NA	CASSHFPGEKLFF	TGTGCCAGCAGCCATTTCCCCGGGGAAAAACTGTTTTTT
TRBV5-6	TRBJ2-1	NA	TRBD2	CASSPVRLGGGVVNEQFF	TGTGCCAGCAGCCCCGTACGTCTAGGCGGGGGGGTAGTGAATGAGCAGTTCTTC
TRBV19	TRBJ1-6	NA	NA	CASLRDAGSPLHF	TGTGCCTCTCTACGGGACGCAGGTTCACCCCTCCACTTT
TRBV27	TRBJ1-1	once	NA	CASSSRTEAFF	TGTGCCAGCAGTTCTCGCACTGAAGCTTTCTTT
TRBV19	TRBJ2-5	NA	TRBD2	CASSIGPGLAWETQYF	TGTGCCAGTAGTATAGGCCCGGGACTAGCCTGGGAGACCCAGTACTTC
TRBV5-8	TRBJ1-5	NA	NA	CASSLNYQPQHF	TGTGCCAGCAGCTTGAACTACCAGCCCCAGCATTTT
TRBV19	TRBJ2-1	NA	TRBD2	CASSISGGTFIEQFF	TGTGCCAGTAGTATATCGGGGGGGACGTTTATTGAGCAGTTCTTC
TRBV30	TRBJ1-4	NA	NA	CAGTLGASNEKLFF	TGTGCCGGAACGTTAGGGGCATCTAATGAAAAACTGTTTTTT
TRBV7-2	TRBJ1-6	NA	TRBD1	CASSRTGDNSPLHF	TGTGCCAGCAGCCGGACAGGGGATAATTCACCCCTCCACTTT
TRBV3-1/TRBV3-2	TRBJ1-2	NA	TRBD1	CASSQDADRGNYGYTF	TGTGCCAGCAGCCAAGATGCAGACAGGGGGAACTATGGCTACACCTTC
TRBV9	TRBJ2-5	NA	TRBD1	CASTGGGTETQYF	TGTGCCAGTACAGGGGGCGGTACAGAGACCCAGTACTTC
TRBV28	TRBJ2-2	NA	NA	CASSLLWRGPANTGELFF	TGTGCCAGCAGTTTATTGTGGCGGGGGCCCGCGAACACCGGGGAGCTGTTTTTT
TRBV3-1/TRBV3-2	TRBJ2-7	NA	NA	CASSQSPGGPEQYF	TGTGCCAGCAGCCAGTCCCCGGGTGGACCCGAGCAGTACTTC
TRBV28	TRBJ1-6	NA	TRBD1	CASTLPGTVPRPLHF	TGTGCCAGCACCCTCCCCGGGACAGTTCCCCGTCCCCTCCACTTT
TRBV9	TRBJ1-4	NA	NA	CASSPSRTNNEKLFF	TGTGCCAGCAGCCCCTCGAGGACGAATAATGAAAAACTGTTTTTT
TRBV10-1	TRBJ2-3	NA	TRBD2	CASSKTSGDTDTQYF	TGCGCCAGCAGTAAGACTAGCGGGGACACAGATACGCAGTATTTT
TRBV4-2	TRBJ1-6	NA	NA	CASSQDKGRGPSSYNSPLHF	TGTGCCAGCAGCCAAGATAAGGGGAGGGGCCCAAGCTCCTATAATTCACCCCTCCACTTT
TRBV10-3	TRBJ2-6	NA	NA	CATEDGGANVLTF	TGTGCCACGGAAGATGGTGGGGCCAACGTCCTGACTTTC
TRBV3-1/TRBV3-2	TRBJ1-2	NA	NA	CASRQQGRGYTF	TGTGCCAGCAGACAACAGGGTAGAGGCTACACCTTC
TRBV28	TRBJ2-7	NA	NA	CASRTGTTLYEQYF	TGTGCCAGCAGGACCGGGACAACCCTTTACGAGCAGTACTTC
TRBV15	TRBJ1-4	NA	NA	CATSSQLQGSEKLFF	TGTGCCACCAGCAGTCAACTACAGGGAAGTGAAAAACTGTTTTTT